What follows are 30 T cell receptor beta chains derived from one specimen sequenced in a study of blood T cell repertoires in COVID-19. Clones were sequenced by immunoSEQ multiplex PCR, and TCRdb holds only the in-frame ones, with some missing. The data show around 290,000 clones, roughly 90% seen once. Sequencing input: peripheral blood. These receptor sequences come from a woman in her twenties or thirties with COVID-19, enrolled during active disease.

The chain is built from TRBV21-1 and TRBJ1-5; the table's D call, TRBD1, was not checked against the DNA. TRBV21-1 is assigned pseudogene status. The CDR3 extends over 17 amino acids. The CDR3 spells CASSGRQAEHSNQPQHF. DNA for the CDR3: TGTGCCAGCAGCGGACGACAGGCTGAGCATAGCAATCAGCCCCAGCATTTT.

The J gene is TRBJ2-7, the V gene TRBV5-6; D call uncertain. The V end lost 4 bases, the J end lost 3 bases, and 11 bases lay between the germline ends. CDR1 and CDR2 (germline): SGHDT, YYEEEE. The CDR3 totals 13 residues. The CDR3 reads CASSRGAIYEQYF. CDR3 DNA: TGTGCCAGCAGCCGAGGTGCAATCTACGAGCAGTACTTC.

CDR3 in amino acids: CAAGRVMNGELFF. The CDR3 nucleotides are TGTGCCGCGGGACGGGTTATGAACGGGGAGCTGTTTTTT. V and J are TRBV12-3 or TRBV12-4 and TRBJ2-2, with D possibly matching TRBD2 (6 bases). The CDR3 is made up of 13 amino acids. V dropped 11 bases and J dropped 7 bases, with 17 bases sitting between them.

This chain links TRBV27 with TRBJ1-5; TRBD1 matches at 9 bases. The CDR3 is made up of 17 amino acids. Per germline, CDR1 MNHEY and CDR2 SMNVEV (reference sequence). V trimming: 5 bases; J trimming: 2 bases; junction bases outside the gene matches: 10. The chain's CDR3 is CASSRDYRGQGNQPQHF. The CDR3 nucleotides read TGTGCCAGCAGTCGCGACTACAGGGGGCAGGGCAATCAGCCCCAGCATTTT.

This rearrangement joins TRBV30 to TRBJ2-7; 7 bases align to TRBD1. The CDR3 extends over 12 amino acids. V lost 8 bases to trimming and J lost 3 bases; unmatched junction nucleotides: 7. Germline CDR1 GTSNPN, CDR2 SVGIG (reference sequence). The chain's CDR3 is CAGETGSYEQYF. CDR3 coding DNA: TGTGCCGGAGAGACAGGGAGCTACGAGCAGTACTTC. Full variable domain (rest looked up from reference TRBV30 and TRBJ2-7): SQTIHQWPATLVQPVGSPLSLECTVEGTSNPNLYWYRQAAGRGLQLLFYSVGIGQISSEVPQNLSASRPQDRQFILSSKKLLLSDSGFYLCAGETGSYEQYFGPGTRLTVT.

The chain is built from TRBV6-2 or TRBV6-3 and TRBJ2-5; 8 bases align to TRBD1. Germline V gene data show CDR1 as MNHEY and CDR2 as SVGEGT. Losses at the gene ends were 5 bases for V and 3 bases for J; bases not matched to a gene: 2. CDR3 size: 13 residues. This CDR3 reads CASSPQGEETQYF. CDR3 DNA sequence: TGTGCCAGCAGTCCACAGGGGGAAGAGACCCAGTACTTC.

The chain uses TRBV6-5 and TRBJ2-7, with 14 bases identical to TRBD2. J lost 4 bases, V lost 6 bases, and 2 bases had no gene match. This CDR3 contains 14 residues. Germline V CDR1 and CDR2: MNHEY, SVGAGI. CDR3 in DNA: TGTGCCAGCAGGGGGACTAGCGGGAGTTACGAGCAGTACTTC. Translation gives CASRGTSGSYEQYF.

This chain connects TRBV7-2 to TRBJ1-5; D is unclear. Germline values: CDR1 SGHTA, CDR2 FQGNSA. V lost 5 bases, J lost 0 bases, and 5 bases lay in between. The CDR3 runs 13 residues. CDR3 sequence: CASSPISNQPQHF. CDR3 bases: TGTGCCAGCAGCCCCATTAGCAATCAGCCCCAGCATTTT.

The V and J genes are TRBV19 and TRBJ2-3; 9 bases match TRBD2. The CDR3 is 15 residues long. The V segment lost 5 bases and the J segment 4 bases; nucleotides outside the gene matches: 7. In germline, CDR1 is LNHDA, CDR2 SQIVND (reference sequence). This CDR3 reads CASSAGGRGADTQYF. In nucleotides, the CDR3 is TGTGCCAGTAGTGCTGGCGGGAGGGGGGCAGATACGCAGTATTTT.

This chain joins TRBV11-2 and TRBJ2-7, with a possible D match to TRBD1 (5 bases). V was trimmed by 11 bases and J by 5 bases, leaving 16 bases between them. Germline V lookup: CDR1 SGHAT, CDR2 FQNNGV. This CDR3 is built from 12 residues. CDR3 sequence reads: CARRGRGDEQYF. The CDR3, as DNA: TGTGCCCGAAGGGGTAGGGGCGACGAGCAGTACTTC. The full variable domain, completed using reference TRBV11-2 and TRBJ2-7, is EAGVAQSPRYKIIEKRQSVAFWCNPISGHATLYWYQQILGQGPKLLIQFQNNGVVDDSQLPKDRFSAERLKGVDSTLKIQPAKLEDSAVYLCARRGRGDEQYFGPGTRLTVT.

This chain joins TRBV6-1 and TRBJ2-3; TRBD1 is a possible D gene (6 bases). Deletions cut 4 bases from V and 4 bases from J, with 18 bases between. The germline V gene encodes CDR1 MNHNS and CDR2 SASEGT. This CDR3 region has 16 residues. The CDR3 DNA reads as TGTGCCAGCAGTGTACAGGGTCACAAAGCGCCAGATACGCAGTATTTT. Amino acids: CASSVQGHKAPDTQYF.

The CDR3 spells CASSPDRAGNQPQHF. The CDR3 DNA reads as TGTGCCAGCAGCCCGGACAGGGCGGGCAATCAGCCCCAGCATTTT. The gene calls are TRBV5-4 and TRBJ1-5, with 8 positions matching TRBD1. Germline CDR1 reads SGHNT; CDR2 reads YYREEE (reference sequence). V dropped 4 bases and J dropped 2; count of bases not matched to a gene: 5. CDR3 size: 15 residues.

The rearrangement links TRBV25-1 to TRBJ2-5; weak D call: TRBD1 (6 bases). The CDR3 length is 18 residues. The germline V gene has CDR1 MGHDK and CDR2 SYGVNS. V was pared by 1 base and J by 3 bases, with 21 bases between. The DNA for the CDR3 is TGTGCCAGCAGTGAATGGAAAGGTTCGGACAGAGGGAAAGAGACCCAGTACTTC. Translation: CASSEWKGSDRGKETQYF.

This chain connects TRBV5-1 to TRBJ2-2; TRBD1 might be the D (5 bases). Between the trimmed V and J ends, which lost 0 bases and 4 bases, there was a span of 10 bases. The CDR3 sequence is 15 residues long. Germline CDR1 is SGHRS and CDR2 is YFSETQ. CDR3 in DNA: TGCGCCAGCAGCTTGGGGATAGGGGCCACCGGGGAGCTGTTTTTT. Amino acid sequence: CASSLGIGATGELFF.

A single count supports this clone. This sequence joins TRBV5-1 and TRBJ1-1; D possibly corresponds to TRBD1 (5 bases). The CDR3 runs 14 residues. Per germline, CDR1 SGHRS and CDR2 YFSETQ. V was trimmed by 7 bases and J by 6 bases, leaving 19 bases between them. The CDR3 sequence: CASGFGMGPSEAFF. CDR3 DNA sequence: TGCGCCAGCGGGTTTGGTATGGGGCCGTCTGAAGCTTTCTTT.

The genes are TRBV7-3 and TRBJ2-1, with 7 bases identical to TRBD2. The CDR3 runs 15 residues. Germline loops: CDR1 SGHTA, CDR2 FQGTGA. J gave up 2 bases and V 8 bases, and 9 bases lay outside the gene matches. The CDR3 region is CASSGLGGPYNEQFF. The CDR3 DNA reads TGTGCCAGCTCAGGGTTGGGAGGGCCCTACAATGAGCAGTTCTTC.

This clone was detected only once. The gene calls are TRBV19 and TRBJ2-3; 9 bases line up with TRBD1. This CDR3 comprises 15 residues. Germline V gene sequence: CDR1 LNHDA, CDR2 SQIVND (reference sequence). The V and J ends lost 3 bases and 3 bases, in that order; junction bases with no gene match: 4. The CDR3 nucleotides read TGTGCCAGTAGTATGGAGGACAGGGGTACAGATACGCAGTATTTT. Its protein is CASSMEDRGTDTQYF.

The genes are TRBV7-9 and TRBJ1-2, with 12 bases that match TRBD1. CDR1 and CDR2 from the germline V gene are SEHNR and FQNEAQ (reference sequence). The V segment lost 3 bases and the J segment 8 bases; nucleotides outside the gene matches: 7. This CDR3 contains 15 residues. CDR3 bases: TGTGCCAGCAGCTTTGCCGGGACAGGGGGCTTCGGCTACACCTTC. It codes for CASSFAGTGGFGYTF.

This clone appeared a single time. The rearrangement uses TRBV29-1 and TRBJ2-3; TRBD2 might be the D (6 bases). The CDR3 contains 16 residues. Germline loops: CDR1 SQVTM, CDR2 ANQGSEA. V dropped 7 bases and J dropped 0 bases, with 20 bases sitting between them. The CDR3 spells CSANPNGAGSTDTQYF. In DNA form, the CDR3 reads TGCAGCGCTAACCCAAATGGTGCGGGGAGCACAGATACGCAGTATTTT.

This clone appeared once. The chain employs TRBV6-5 and TRBJ1-3, with D unresolved. V gave up 2 bases and J gave up 2 bases, with 13 bases separating them. The CDR3 is made up of 16 amino acids. Germline CDR1 is MNHEY and CDR2 is SVGAGI. The CDR3 sequence is CASSYAEGGTGNTIYF. The CDR3 DNA reads TGTGCCAGCAGTTACGCCGAGGGAGGGACTGGAAACACCATATATTTT.

CDR3 loop: CASSQEVTGRAGVGETQYF. The CDR3 region has the DNA TGTGCCAGCAGCCAAGAAGTAACCGGGCGCGCAGGGGTAGGGGAGACCCAGTACTTC. The chain has TRBV3-1 (or the pseudogene TRBV3-2) and TRBJ2-5, with a possible D match to TRBD1 (6 bases). V shed 0 bases and J shed 5 bases, with 25 bases lying between them. This CDR3 comprises 19 residues. Germline loops: CDR1 LGHDT, CDR2 YNNKEL (reference sequence).

The gene calls are TRBV24-1 and TRBJ2-1; 12 nucleotides agree with TRBD1. The V gene's germline CDR1 is KGHDR and CDR2 SFDVKD. V gave up 3 bases and J gave up 3 bases; unmatched junction bases: 8. There are 18 residues in the CDR3. CDR3 protein: CATSDGGTGGAGYNEQFF. The CDR3 DNA follows: TGTGCCACCAGTGATGGAGGGACAGGGGGCGCGGGCTACAATGAGCAGTTCTTC.

The V and J genes are TRBV6-5 and TRBJ2-4, with 9 bases matching TRBD2. Trimming at V came to 0 bases and at J to 7 bases, leaving 7 bases not matched to a gene. Germline CDR1 is MNHEY and CDR2 is SVGAGI. The CDR3 loop spans 16 amino acids. CDR3 sequence: CASSYSSLAGQNIQYF. As DNA, the CDR3 is TGTGCCAGCAGTTACTCGAGCCTAGCGGGACAGAACATTCAGTACTTC.

CDR3 sequence: CASSEQVWDRAGNTIYF. CDR3 in DNA: TGTGCCAGCAGTGAACAGGTGTGGGACAGGGCTGGAAACACCATATATTTT. The V call is TRBV2, the J call TRBJ1-3, with 9 bases lining up with TRBD1. The J segment lost 2 bases and the V segment lost 2 bases, leaving 7 bases of the junction unmatched. This CDR3 is built from 17 residues. Germline loops: CDR1 SNHLY, CDR2 FYNNEI.

This clone was seen once. The rearrangement uses TRBV20-1 and TRBJ1-5; D may be TRBD1 (6 bases). The V gene's germline CDR1 is DFQATT and CDR2 SNEGSKA (reference sequence). This CDR3 is 16 amino acids long. Deletions cut 3 bases from V and 5 bases from J, with 20 bases between. CDR3 residues: CSASNNRDNFYQPQHF. The CDR3 DNA reads TGCAGTGCTAGTAATAACCGGGACAACTTTTATCAGCCCCAGCATTTT.

The J gene is TRBJ2-7, the V gene TRBV13, with 7 bases matching TRBD2. The trim removed 3 bases at V and 6 bases at J, leaving 14 bases unmatched. In germline, CDR1 is PRHDT, CDR2 FYEKMQ (reference sequence). The CDR3 has 16 residues. The CDR3 region is CASSFGGRARVGEQYF. The CDR3 DNA reads as TGTGCCAGCAGCTTCGGAGGGAGGGCCAGAGTTGGCGAGCAGTACTTC. Together with reference TRBV13 and TRBJ2-7, the CDR3 gives the full variable domain: AAGVIQSPRHLIKEKRETATLKCYPIPRHDTVYWYQQGPGQDPQFLISFYEKMQSDKGSIPDRFSAQQFSDYHSELNMSSLELGDSALYFCASSFGGRARVGEQYFGPGTRLTVT.

The chain combines TRBV19 with TRBJ1-1; TRBD1 is a possible D gene (5 bases). The V gene's germline CDR1 is LNHDA and CDR2 SQIVND (reference sequence). The germline V and J ends were trimmed by 7 bases and 2 bases, with 14 bases remaining between them. The CDR3 totals 14 residues. The CDR3 nucleotides are TGTGCCAGTACCTCAGGGCCGGCTAACACTGAAGCTTTCTTT. Its translation: CASTSGPANTEAFF.

The J gene is TRBJ1-1, the V gene TRBV5-6, with D possibly matching TRBD1 (6 bases). This CDR3 comprises 14 residues. The V and J ends lost 6 bases and 4 bases respectively, with 16 bases between them. Germline-derived CDR1 and CDR2 are SGHDT and YYEEEE. For the CDR3, the DNA is TGTGCCAGCAACAAAGTTTTCAGGGGCACTGAAGCTTTCTTT. Translating it yields CASNKVFRGTEAFF. Full variable domain (rest looked up from reference TRBV5-6 and TRBJ1-1): DAGVTQSPTHLIKTRGQQVTLRCSPKSGHDTVSWYQQALGQGPQFIFQYYEEEERQRGNFPDRFSGHQFPNYSSELNVNALLLGDSALYLCASNKVFRGTEAFFGQGTRLTVV.

The chain joins TRBV7-3 to TRBJ2-5, with D possibly being TRBD1 (6 bases). The CDR3 totals 16 residues. Trimming took off 1 base at V and 5 bases at J, with 17 bases between the two ends. Germline V gives CDR1 SGHTA, CDR2 FQGTGA. In DNA, the CDR3 is TGTGCCAGCAGCTTAAGCCCCGCACAGGGTTGGGAGACCCAGTACTTC. Protein: CASSLSPAQGWETQYF.

This clone was seen once. The chain recombines TRBV19 with TRBJ2-2, with TRBD1 matching over 7 bases. Germline CDR1 is LNHDA and CDR2 is SQIVND (reference sequence). The CDR3 sequence is 15 residues long. V shed 7 bases and J 6 bases; nucleotides not matched to a gene: 11. CDR3 loop: CASTLRQGVSGELFF. DNA for the CDR3: TGTGCCAGTACCCTCCGACAGGGTGTCTCCGGGGAGCTGTTTTTT.